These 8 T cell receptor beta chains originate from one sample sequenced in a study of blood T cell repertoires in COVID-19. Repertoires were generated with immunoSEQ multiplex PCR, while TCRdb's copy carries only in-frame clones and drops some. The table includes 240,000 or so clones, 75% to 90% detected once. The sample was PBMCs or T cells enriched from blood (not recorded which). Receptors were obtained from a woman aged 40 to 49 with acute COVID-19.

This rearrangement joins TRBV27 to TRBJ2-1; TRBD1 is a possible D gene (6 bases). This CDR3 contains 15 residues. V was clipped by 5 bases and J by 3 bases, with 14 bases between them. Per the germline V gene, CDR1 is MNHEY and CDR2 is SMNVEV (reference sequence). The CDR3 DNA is TGTGCCAGCAGTCCGACAGGAAACCTCTACAATGAGCAGTTCTTC. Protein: CASSPTGNLYNEQFF.

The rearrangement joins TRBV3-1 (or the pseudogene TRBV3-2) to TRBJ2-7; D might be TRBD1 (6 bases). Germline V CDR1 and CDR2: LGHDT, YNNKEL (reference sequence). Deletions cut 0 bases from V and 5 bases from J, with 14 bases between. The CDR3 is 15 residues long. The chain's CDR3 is CASSQDRQGPNEQYF. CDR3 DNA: TGTGCCAGCAGCCAAGATAGGCAGGGGCCCAACGAGCAGTACTTC.

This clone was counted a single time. The CDR3 sequence: CATSDQGATYEQYF. Here the CDR3 DNA reads TGTGCCACCAGTGACCAGGGCGCGACCTACGAGCAGTACTTC. V usage is TRBV24-1 and J usage is TRBJ2-7, with TRBD1 as a possible D gene (5 bases). Between the trimmed V and J ends, which lost 4 bases and 2 bases, there was a span of 11 bases. Germline V gene data show CDR1 as KGHDR and CDR2 as SFDVKD. CDR3 size: 14 residues.

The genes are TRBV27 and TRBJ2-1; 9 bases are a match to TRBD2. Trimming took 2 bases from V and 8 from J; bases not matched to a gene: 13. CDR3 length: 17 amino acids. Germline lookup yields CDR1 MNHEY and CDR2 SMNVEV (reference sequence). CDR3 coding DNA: TGTGCCAGCAGTTTACCCCCCGCGGGACTAGCAAACGATGAGCAGTTCTTC. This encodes CASSLPPAGLANDEQFF.

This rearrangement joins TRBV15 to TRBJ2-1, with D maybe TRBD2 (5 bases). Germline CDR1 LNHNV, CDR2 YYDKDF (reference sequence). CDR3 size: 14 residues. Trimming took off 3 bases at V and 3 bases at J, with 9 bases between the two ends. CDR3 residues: CATSRNRDYNEQFF. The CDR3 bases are TGTGCCACCAGCAGGAACCGGGACTACAATGAGCAGTTCTTC.

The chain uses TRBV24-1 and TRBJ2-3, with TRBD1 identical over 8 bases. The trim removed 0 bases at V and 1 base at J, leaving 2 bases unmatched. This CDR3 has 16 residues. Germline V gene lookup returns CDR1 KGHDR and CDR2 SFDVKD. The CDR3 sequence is CATSDLGTGGTDTQYF. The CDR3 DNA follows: TGTGCCACCAGTGATTTGGGGACAGGAGGCACAGATACGCAGTATTTT.

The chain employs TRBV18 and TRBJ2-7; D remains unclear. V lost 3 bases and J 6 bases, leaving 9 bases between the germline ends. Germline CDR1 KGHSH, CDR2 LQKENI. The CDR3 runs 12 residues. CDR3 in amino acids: CASSPALPEQYF. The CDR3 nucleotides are TGTGCCAGCTCACCGGCTCTCCCCGAGCAGTACTTC. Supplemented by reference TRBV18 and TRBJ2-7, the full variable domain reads NAGVMQNPRHLVRRRGQEARLRCSPMKGHSHVYWYRQLPEEGLKFMVYLQKENIIDESGMPKERFSAEFPKEGPSILRIQQVVRGDSAAYFCASSPALPEQYFGPGTRLTVT.

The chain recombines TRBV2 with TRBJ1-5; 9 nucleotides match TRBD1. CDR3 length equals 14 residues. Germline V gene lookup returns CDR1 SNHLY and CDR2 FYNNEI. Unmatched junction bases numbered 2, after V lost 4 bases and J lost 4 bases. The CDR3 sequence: CASSVGQGNQPQHF. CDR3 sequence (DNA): TGTGCCAGCAGTGTGGGACAGGGTAATCAGCCCCAGCATTTT.